This T cell receptor (beta chain) was identified during a study of blood T cell repertoires in COVID-19. Study overall: Acute-phase and convalescent COVID-19 samples originated in the United States, Italy and Spain. PBMCs, B-cell-depleted T cells, or T cells provided the cDNA or gDNA that made up the material.

The CDR3 spans 14 residues. V lost 2 bases and J 5 bases, leaving 12 bases between the germline ends. The germline CDR1 and CDR2 sequences are MGHRA and YSYEKL. Original data processing: Amplification with reference gene primers provided the estimates of nucleated cell counts. Assay used: immunoSEQ multiplex PCR; TCRdb lists only in-frame clones, some missing. D and trimming were read from the DNA, whereas the V and J calls and clone size are those reported in that table. The table includes about 63,000 clones, 65% to 85% detected once. Those who participated ranged in age from roughly 18 to 90 years and resided in about two dozen US areas.

This sequence originates from a woman aged 40-49 years with acute COVID-19. The V gene is TRBV4-1, the J gene TRBJ1-2; D possibly corresponds to TRBD1 (6 bases). Sequenced: PBMCs or T cells enriched from blood (not recorded which). The CDR3 DNA reads TGCGCCAGCAGCCAATCACAAGGGGGATATGGCTACACCTTC. Its translation: CASSQSQGGYGYTF.